This entry describes one T cell receptor (beta chain). Its antigen is unidentified. From germline, CDR1 is MNHEY and CDR2 SVGEGT. This CDR3 has 16 residues. Whole blood served as the source of total RNA, and no T cell sorting took place. This sample stems from a study of monozygotic twins with inflammatory bowel disease. Every TCR library consumed approximately 3,500 ng of total RNA. Molecular identifiers with 6-nucleotide sample barcodes were added during cDNA synthesis via template switching. TCRdb re-called the 5' RACE reads; every CDR3 protein appears as one record, without DNA. The repertoire shows some 200,000 distinct CDR3 sequences; the top ten hold 7.5% to 8%. Study conclusions and caveats: Clonotype sharing was lower in IBD patients than healthy twins, most markedly with disease activity.

This chain uses TRBV6-2 or TRBV6-3 with TRBJ2-3; there is no DNA to check the TCRdb D call of TRBD2. This TCR was recovered from a human donor with ulcerative colitis or Crohn's disease, or a healthy co-twin of an affected twin (not recorded which). The sequencing input was blood. The CDR3 loop is CASSYPSGGPTDTQYF.